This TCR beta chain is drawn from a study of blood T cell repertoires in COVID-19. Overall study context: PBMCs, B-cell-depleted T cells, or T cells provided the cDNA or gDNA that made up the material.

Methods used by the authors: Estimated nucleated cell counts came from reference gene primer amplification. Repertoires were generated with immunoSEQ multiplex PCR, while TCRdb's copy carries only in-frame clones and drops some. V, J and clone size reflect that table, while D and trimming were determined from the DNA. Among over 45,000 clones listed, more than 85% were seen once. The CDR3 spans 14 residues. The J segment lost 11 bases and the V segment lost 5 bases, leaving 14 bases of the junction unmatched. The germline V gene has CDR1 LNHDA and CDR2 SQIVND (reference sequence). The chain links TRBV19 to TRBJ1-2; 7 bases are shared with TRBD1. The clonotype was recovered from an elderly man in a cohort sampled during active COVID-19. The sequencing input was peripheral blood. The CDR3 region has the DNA TGTGCCAGTAGTCCTAGACCCCGGGACAGACAATACACCTTC. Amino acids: CASSPRPRDRQYTF. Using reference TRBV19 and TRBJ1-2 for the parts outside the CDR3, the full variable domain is DGGITQSPKYLFRKEGQNVTLSCEQNLNHDAMYWYRQDPGQGLRLIYYSQIVNDFQKGDIAEGYSVSREKKESFPLTVTSAQKNPTAFYLCASSPRPRDRQYTFGSGTRLTVV.